Below are 13 T cell receptor beta chains sequenced from a single sample in a study of T cell repertoires in cytomegalovirus infection. Via MiXCR, TCRdb re-called the reads, giving one row per CDR3 protein. The repertoire holds about 920,000 distinct CDR3 sequences, with approximately 33% as singletons. These TCRs are of unknown antigen specificity. Sequencing was performed on cultured CD8+ T cells from PBMCs, taken from culture after CMV antigen stimulation. These receptors were obtained from a human donor in good health (CMV status not recorded). Some clones in this sample may be carry-over from other donors' samples.

This clonotype was recorded many times. This chain joins TRBV7-9 and TRBJ1-2; possible D gene TRBD1, 6 bases. This CDR3 region has 18 residues. Looked up from germline, CDR1 is SEHNR and CDR2 is FQNEAQ (reference sequence). The V gene lost 5 bases and the J gene lost 7 bases, with 29 bases spanning the gap. The CDR3 is CASSTGQSLSFPRAGYTF. CDR3 nucleotides: TGTGCCAGCAGCACCGGACAGAGCCTTTCCTTTCCGAGGGCTGGCTACACCTTC.

The chain employs TRBV10-3 and TRBJ2-1; 8 bases map to TRBD2. Germline-derived CDR1 and CDR2 are ENHRY and SYGVKD. Trimming removed 0 bases from V and 3 bases from J; junction bases left unmatched: 1. The CDR3 extends over 15 amino acids. CDR3 amino acids: CAISESGLVYNEQFF. In nucleotides, the CDR3 is TGTGCCATCAGTGAGTCGGGACTAGTCTACAATGAGCAGTTCTTC.

The chain couples TRBV7-9 to TRBJ1-1; 9 bases align to TRBD1. V was clipped by 5 bases and J by 4 bases; unmatched bases: 8. This CDR3 has 15 amino acids. Germline CDR1 and CDR2: SEHNR and FQNEAQ (reference sequence). CDR3 in amino acids: CASSTTGTGSTEAFF. CDR3 sequence (DNA): TGTGCCAGCAGCACCACCGGGACAGGGAGCACTGAAGCTTTCTTT.

The J gene is TRBJ1-5, the V gene TRBV27; D is unresolved. Germline CDR1 and CDR2: MNHEY and SMNVEV (reference sequence). V was trimmed by 5 bases and J by 4 bases, leaving 15 bases between them. The CDR3 runs 15 residues. Here the CDR3 reads CASSPRGRANQPQHF. Written as DNA, the CDR3 is TGTGCCAGCAGTCCTCGAGGGCGCGCGAATCAGCCCCAGCATTTT.

This clonotype has only a few counts. The genes are TRBV7-9 and TRBJ2-3; D is possibly TRBD2 (6 bases). This CDR3 has 17 residues. Germline CDR1 is SEHNR and CDR2 is FQNEAQ (reference sequence). The ends were cut back, 5 bases at V and 4 bases at J, with 22 bases in the middle. CDR3 amino acids: CASSLPYGGFISDTQYF. The CDR3 DNA reads as TGTGCCAGCAGCCTTCCCTATGGGGGGTTCATATCAGATACGCAGTATTTT.

There are many counts of this clonotype. This chain links TRBV7-2 with TRBJ1-1; D possibly corresponds to TRBD1 (6 bases). Germline V CDR1 and CDR2: SGHTA, FQGNSA. V lost 5 bases to trimming and J lost 4 bases, with 17 bases between them. The CDR3 is 15 residues long. The DNA for the CDR3 is TGTGCCAGCAGCAGCCGACAGGAGTTGGGCACTGAAGCTTTCTTT. It specifies CASSSRQELGTEAFF. The full variable domain, completed using reference TRBV7-2 and TRBJ1-1, is GAGVSQSPSNKVTEKGKDVELRCDPISGHTALYWYRQSLGQGLEFLIYFQGNSAPDKSGLPSDRFSAERTGGSVSTLTIQRTQQEDSAVYLCASSSRQELGTEAFFGQGTRLTVV.

The chain employs TRBV7-9 and TRBJ2-5; maybe TRBD2 (5 bases). Germline CDR1 SEHNR, CDR2 FQNEAQ (reference sequence). Trimming left V 5 bases short and J 4 bases short, with 17 bases between. The CDR3 has 15 amino acids. The CDR3 protein is CASSPGVSSGETQYF. The DNA for the CDR3 is TGTGCCAGCAGCCCCGGGGTCTCCTCGGGAGAGACCCAGTACTTC. Drawing the rest from reference TRBV7-9 and TRBJ2-5, the complete variable domain is DTGVSQNPRHKITKRGQNVTFRCDPISEHNRLYWYRQTLGQGPEFLTYFQNEAQLEKSRLLSDRFSAERPKGSFSTLEIQRTEQGDSAMYLCASSPGVSSGETQYFGPGTRLLVL.

J is TRBJ2-7 and V is TRBV2; 11 bases match TRBD1. J lost 4 bases, V lost 7 bases, and 9 bases had no gene match. Looked up from germline, CDR1 is SNHLY and CDR2 is FYNNEI. This CDR3 contains 15 residues. CDR3 loop: CASINGQGAWYEQYF. The CDR3 DNA reads as TGTGCCAGCATTAACGGACAGGGGGCATGGTACGAGCAGTACTTC.

V and J are TRBV12-3 or TRBV12-4 and TRBJ1-1; unclear D gene. The CDR3 is 12 amino acids. V dropped 5 bases and J dropped 3 bases, with 7 bases sitting between them. The CDR3 region is CASSPYHTEAFF. CDR3 DNA: TGTGCCAGCAGTCCGTACCACACTGAAGCTTTCTTT.

This clonotype was counted between two and nine times. The chain has TRBV6-5 and TRBJ1-4; 10 bases align to TRBD1. Trimming removed 5 bases from V and 7 bases from J; junction bases left unmatched: 10. The length of the CDR3 is 16 residues. Per the germline V gene, CDR1 is MNHEY and CDR2 is SVGAGI. The CDR3 nucleotides are TGTGCCAGCAGTCTAGGACAGGGGGTGCGTAGTGAAAAACTGTTTTTT. It codes for CASSLGQGVRSEKLFF.

A few counts support this clonotype. This sequence joins TRBV20-1 and TRBJ1-1, with unresolved D. The V gene's germline CDR1 is DFQATT and CDR2 SNEGSKA (reference sequence). Trimming removed 2 bases at V and 11 bases at J, with 9 bases between. The CDR3 spans 10 residues. The CDR3: CSARPAEAFF. The CDR3 DNA follows: TGCAGTGCTAGACCGGCAGAGGCTTTCTTT.

This chain links TRBV6-1 with TRBJ1-1; D might be TRBD1 (6 bases). Trimming shortened V by 7 bases and J by 5 bases, and 14 bases separated the two germline ends. CDR1 is MNHNS, CDR2 SASEGT, per germline. The CDR3 consists of 13 residues. CDR3 residues: CASTGESRTEAFF. DNA of the CDR3: TGTGCCAGCACAGGGGAGAGTCGTACTGAAGCTTTCTTT.

This clonotype occurred a few times. This chain joins TRBV5-4 and TRBJ1-4; the match to TRBD1 covers 7 bases. Germline values: CDR1 SGHNT, CDR2 YYREEE (reference sequence). This CDR3 is built from 16 residues. Trimming took 0 bases from V and 1 from J; bases not matched to a gene: 3. The chain's CDR3 is CASSLGTGGTNEKLFF. In nucleotides, the CDR3 is TGTGCCAGCAGCTTGGGGACAGGAGGAACTAATGAAAAACTGTTTTTT.